This TCR beta chain originates from a study of post-analysis software for immune sequencing data. Broader study findings: Roughly five TRBV segments appeared more often in patients than in controls, and TRBV5-6, TRBV5-1 and TRBV20-1 were among these.

After removal of 0 bases from V and 5 bases from J, the junction contained 6 bases not matched to a gene. The CDR3 has 14 amino acids. The germline V gene encodes CDR1 DFQATT and CDR2 SNEGSKA (reference sequence). Prepared TCR beta cDNA libraries contained unique molecular identifiers. MiXCR, applied by TCRdb to the PCR reads, yields one record per CDR3 protein. The sample contains 750,000 to 950,000 distinct CDR3 sequences, about half of which appear only once. This clonotype was observed a few times. Its target is not known. This sequence joins TRBV20-1 and TRBJ2-7, with 8 bases fitting TRBD2. The sequence was collected from a girl between 5 and 17 years old with multiple sclerosis. The sample taken for sequencing was blood. The CDR3 sequence is CSARDQREGHEQYF. As DNA, the CDR3 is TGCAGTGCTAGAGATCAACGGGAGGGACACGAGCAGTACTTC.